Sequencing of this T cell receptor beta chain was carried out in a study of T cells in localized non-small cell lung cancer. Findings and limits, study-wide: Heterogeneity within the tumor remains possible, as just one region underwent sequencing. Uninvolved adjacent lung had more T cell clonality than any other tissue, topping tumor. A median about 50 of the top 100 tumor clones appeared in adjacent lung. Density of T cells in blood, when higher, went with longer overall survival.

Clones were sequenced by immunoSEQ multiplex PCR, and TCRdb holds only the in-frame ones, with some missing. The sample has tens of thousands of clones; about 89% are singletons. A word on this clone: What it recognizes is unknown.

CDR1 is SGHVS, CDR2 FNYEAQ, per germline. The V gene end was trimmed by 5 bases and the J gene end by 6 bases; junction bases not matched to a gene: 5. This CDR3 comprises 13 residues. The rearrangement links TRBV7-6 to TRBJ2-7, with TRBD1 identical over 9 bases. This receptor was identified in a man aged 35 to 70 with stage II squamous cell lung carcinoma. The sample consisted of PBMCs, taken before any cancer treatment. CDR3 protein: CASSPRTGAEQYF. The CDR3 DNA is TGTGCCAGCAGCCCCAGGACAGGGGCCGAGCAGTACTTC.